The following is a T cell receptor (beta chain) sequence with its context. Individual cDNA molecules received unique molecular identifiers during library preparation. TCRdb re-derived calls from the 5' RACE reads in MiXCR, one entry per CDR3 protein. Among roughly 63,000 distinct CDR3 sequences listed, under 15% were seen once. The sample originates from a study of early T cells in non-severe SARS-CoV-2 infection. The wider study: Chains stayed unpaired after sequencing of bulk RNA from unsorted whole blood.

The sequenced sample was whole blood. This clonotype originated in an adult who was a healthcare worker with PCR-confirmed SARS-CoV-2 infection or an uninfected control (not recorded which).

In DNA, the CDR3 is TGCAGTGCTAGAGACACGGGACAGGGAAGAACCGGGGAGCTGTTTTTT. Amino acid sequence: CSARDTGQGRTGELFF. The J gene is TRBJ2-2, the V gene TRBV20-1, with 9 nucleotides matching TRBD1. The CDR3 consists of 16 residues. In germline, CDR1 is DFQATT, CDR2 SNEGSKA (reference sequence). With 0 bases clipped from V and 5 bases from J, the junction kept 7 bases outside the gene matches.